These 11 T cell receptor beta chains originate from one sample sequenced in a study of blood T cell repertoires in COVID-19. Repertoires were generated with immunoSEQ multiplex PCR, while TCRdb's copy carries only in-frame clones and drops some. The sample yields roughly 150,000 clones, about 85% seen once. Sequenced input: PBMCs or T cells enriched from blood (not recorded which). All receptors derive from a woman aged 50 to 65 who had recovered from COVID-19.

The rearrangement joins TRBV28 to TRBJ2-7; a possible D gene is TRBD2 (5 bases). CDR3 length: 13 amino acids. V was trimmed by 3 bases and J by 10 bases, leaving 16 bases between them. Germline-derived CDR1 and CDR2 are MDHEN and SYDVKM. This chain's CDR3 is CASSFNTPRVQYF. CDR3 in DNA: TGTGCCAGCAGTTTCAACACCCCGCGGGTTCAGTACTTC.

The rearrangement links TRBV14 to TRBJ2-7, with 12 positions matching TRBD2. There are 17 residues in the CDR3. V lost 3 bases, J lost 3 bases, and 9 bases stayed unmatched. Looked up from germline, CDR1 is SGHDN and CDR2 is FVKESK. CDR3 sequence (DNA): TGTGCCAGCAGCCACCACCCACTAGCGGGAGGTAACTACGAGCAGTACTTC. Its protein product is CASSHHPLAGGNYEQYF.

The genes are TRBV11-3 and TRBJ2-1; possible D gene TRBD1, 5 bases. Germline V gene lookup returns CDR1 SGHNT and CDR2 YENEEA. Trimming removed 3 bases from V and 7 bases from J, with 16 bases in between. The CDR3 sequence is 15 residues long. The CDR3 here is CASSFAEGDRNEQFF. CDR3 coding DNA: TGTGCCAGCAGCTTTGCTGAAGGGGATAGGAATGAGCAGTTCTTC. Drawing the rest from reference TRBV11-3 and TRBJ2-1, the complete variable domain is EAGVVQSPRYKIIEKKQPVAFWCNPISGHNTLYWYLQNLGQGPELLIRYENEEAVDDSQLPKDRFSAERLKGVDSTLKIQPAELGDSAVYLCASSFAEGDRNEQFFGPGTRLTVL.

The rearrangement links TRBV7-2 to TRBJ1-1; 9 bases fit TRBD1. Trimming removed 0 bases from V and 0 bases from J; junction bases left unmatched: 8. Germline-derived CDR1 and CDR2 are SGHTA and FQGNSA. This CDR3 region has 18 residues. CDR3 DNA: TGTGCCAGCAGCTTAGCGAGGACAGGGGTGGGTATGAACACTGAAGCTTTCTTT. This translates into CASSLARTGVGMNTEAFF.

The gene calls are TRBV7-2 and TRBJ2-4; 7 bases line up with TRBD1. Germline V gene sequence: CDR1 SGHTA, CDR2 FQGNSA. Unmatched junction bases numbered 10, after V lost 5 bases and J lost 6 bases. The CDR3 is made up of 15 amino acids. CDR3 loop: CASSLQGSELNIQYF. CDR3 coding DNA: TGTGCCAGCAGCCTACAGGGGAGCGAGCTAAACATTCAGTACTTC. Full variable domain (remainder filled in from reference TRBV7-2 and TRBJ2-4): GAGVSQSPSNKVTEKGKDVELRCDPISGHTALYWYRQSLGQGLEFLIYFQGNSAPDKSGLPSDRFSAERTGGSVSTLTIQRTQQEDSAVYLCASSLQGSELNIQYFGAGTRLSVL.

The V gene is TRBV24-1, the J gene TRBJ2-3; 11 bases are a match to TRBD1. The V and J ends lost 3 bases and 3 bases, in that order; junction bases with no gene match: 4. Germline CDR1 and CDR2: KGHDR and SFDVKD. The CDR3 spans 16 residues. CDR3 sequence reads: CATSDIGQGATDTQYF. The CDR3 coding sequence is TGTGCCACCAGTGATATTGGACAGGGGGCTACAGATACGCAGTATTTT.

This sequence joins TRBV28 and TRBJ2-1; tentatively, D is TRBD2 (5 bases). The V and J ends lost 6 bases and 9 bases respectively, with 9 bases between them. CDR3 length: 11 amino acids. The germline CDR1 and CDR2 sequences are MDHEN and SYDVKM. The CDR3 sequence: CASRGRGEQFF. The CDR3 nucleotides read TGTGCCAGCAGAGGCCGGGGTGAGCAGTTCTTC. The full variable domain, rest sourced from reference TRBV28 and TRBJ2-1, is DVKVTQSSRYLVKRTGEKVFLECVQDMDHENMFWYRQDPGLGLRLIYFSYDVKMKEKGDIPEGYSVSREKKERFSLILESASTNQTSMYLCASRGRGEQFFGPGTRLTVL.

The chain recombines TRBV11-2 with TRBJ2-7; possibly TRBD2 for D (6 bases). CDR3 size: 15 residues. CDR1 and CDR2 (germline): SGHAT, FQNNGV. V was clipped by 1 base and J by 1 base, with 11 bases between them. The CDR3 loop is CASSLVSGDSYEQYF. CDR3 sequence (DNA): TGTGCCAGCAGCTTAGTATCGGGGGATTCCTACGAGCAGTACTTC. Combining the CDR3 with reference TRBV11-2 and TRBJ2-7 gives the whole variable domain EAGVAQSPRYKIIEKRQSVAFWCNPISGHATLYWYQQILGQGPKLLIQFQNNGVVDDSQLPKDRFSAERLKGVDSTLKIQPAKLEDSAVYLCASSLVSGDSYEQYFGPGTRLTVT.

V gene TRBV27 combines with J gene TRBJ1-5, with 8 bases that match TRBD1. V shed 3 bases, J shed 5 bases, and the junction held 6 bases outside the gene matches. The germline V gene encodes CDR1 MNHEY and CDR2 SMNVEV (reference sequence). The CDR3 has 15 residues. Here the CDR3 reads CASSFRGRSYQPQHF. Here the CDR3 DNA reads TGTGCCAGCAGTTTCAGGGGGCGAAGTTATCAGCCCCAGCATTTT.

This chain joins TRBV3-1 (or the pseudogene TRBV3-2) and TRBJ2-1, with 7 bases matching TRBD1. The germline V gene has CDR1 LGHDT and CDR2 YNNKEL (reference sequence). The CDR3 is 14 residues long. The J segment lost 5 bases and the V segment lost 2 bases, leaving 3 bases of the junction unmatched. The CDR3 DNA reads as TGTGCCAGCAGCCAACAGGGGGTGAACAATGAGCAGTTCTTC. Translation: CASSQQGVNNEQFF.

The chain combines TRBV6-5 with TRBJ1-3; no reliable D call. The CDR3 is 12 residues long. CDR1 MNHEY and CDR2 SVGAGI come from the germline V gene. Trimming removed 10 bases at V and 3 bases at J, with 10 bases between. The DNA for the CDR3 is TGTGCCACTGCCAAACTTGGAAACACCATATATTTT. Translation gives CATAKLGNTIYF.